A selection of T cell receptor beta chains follows, all from one sample in a study of Graves' ophthalmopathy and Graves' hyperthyroidism. MiXCR, run by TCRdb on the multiplex PCR reads, gives a single entry per CDR3 protein. The sample lists under 250,000 distinct CDR3 sequences; 20% to 25% were seen once. Material: peripheral blood. These receptors were collected from a woman between 45 and 60 years old with Graves' ophthalmopathy. The CDR3 runs from the conserved cysteine through the conserved F or W. A D gene is named only where the DNA matches it firmly. The listing skips clone size in some rows; elsewhere it reads once, few, many or a size class.

d_call,j_call,clone_size,v_call,cdr3_aa,cdr3_nt
TRBD2,TRBJ2-7,few,TRBV12-3/TRBV12-4,CASSLGDGLADTYEQYF,TGTGCCAGCAGTTTGGGAGACGGACTAGCGGATACCTACGAGCAGTACTTC
.,TRBJ1-6,many,TRBV7-8,CASSSQSGQGNSPLHF,TGTGCCAGCAGCTCACAGTCGGGGCAGGGCAACTCACCCCTCCACTTT
.,TRBJ2-7,.,TRBV27,CASSLGGGSANYEQYF,TGTGCCAGCAGTTTAGGTGGGGGTTCTGCAAACTACGAGCAGTACTTC
.,TRBJ1-4,.,TRBV4-2,CASSQAPLGPATNEKLFF,TGTGCCAGCAGCCAAGCCCCGTTAGGCCCTGCAACTAATGAAAAACTGTTTTTT
TRBD2,TRBJ2-7,many,TRBV15,CATSRDPASGGFYEQYF,TGTGCCACCAGCAGAGATCCCGCTAGCGGGGGTTTCTACGAGCAGTACTTC
TRBD1,TRBJ1-1,.,TRBV9,CASSRPGGTEAFF,TGTGCCAGCAGCCGCCCAGGGGGGACTGAAGCTTTCTTT
TRBD1,TRBJ1-5,few,TRBV6-5,CASSYSGQGLQPQHF,TGTGCCAGCAGTTACTCGGGACAGGGTTTACAGCCCCAGCATTTT
TRBD2,TRBJ2-1,.,TRBV9,CASSEAGPWNEQFF,TGTGCCAGCAGCGAAGCGGGACCTTGGAATGAGCAGTTCTTC
TRBD2,TRBJ2-7,.,TRBV2,CASSSTKSGAHEQYF,TGTGCCAGCAGCTCCACGAAGAGCGGGGCCCACGAGCAGTACTTC
.,TRBJ2-7,many,TRBV5-1,CASSPDSFPYEQYF,TGCGCCAGCAGCCCTGACAGTTTTCCCTACGAGCAGTACTTC
TRBD1,TRBJ1-5,many,TRBV7-3,CASSPGQEIYQPQHF,TGTGCCAGCAGCCCAGGACAGGAAATATATCAGCCCCAGCATTTT
.,TRBJ2-7,many,TRBV6-1,CASTYRVRGNEQYF,TGTGCCAGCACCTACAGGGTAAGAGGCAACGAGCAGTACTTC
TRBD2,TRBJ2-5,.,TRBV11-2,CASSSPGLAGAVGTETQYF,TGTGCCAGCAGCTCCCCGGGACTAGCGGGAGCTGTGGGTACCGAGACCCAGTACTTC
.,TRBJ2-2,many,TRBV6-2/TRBV6-3,CASSYYPSGELFF,TGTGCCAGCAGCTATTATCCCAGCGGGGAGCTGTTTTTT
TRBD1,TRBJ2-2,many,TRBV6-5,CASSYSGTANGELFF,TGTGCCAGCAGTTACTCTGGGACAGCAAACGGGGAGCTGTTTTTT
.,TRBJ1-2,.,TRBV6-1,CASSRLAENGYTF,TGTGCCAGCAGTCGCCTAGCTGAGAATGGCTACACCTTC
.,TRBJ2-7,many,TRBV28,CASIKGGASSYEQYF,TGTGCCAGCATAAAGGGGGGCGCGAGCTCCTACGAGCAGTACTTC
.,TRBJ1-6,many,TRBV28,CASRKQGGSYNSPLHF,TGTGCCAGCAGGAAACAGGGCGGCTCCTATAATTCACCCCTCCACTTT
.,TRBJ2-7,many,TRBV10-3,CAISERSLGTYEQYF,TGTGCCATCAGTGAAAGGAGTCTAGGCACCTACGAGCAGTACTTC
.,TRBJ1-2,many,TRBV25-1,CASSETWGGYTF,TGTGCCAGCAGTGAAACTTGGGGAGGCTACACCTTC
.,TRBJ2-2,many,TRBV24-1,CATSAPRRAGELFF,TGTGCCACCAGTGCCCCCCGTCGCGCCGGGGAGCTGTTTTTT
.,TRBJ2-2,.,TRBV19,CASLTENTGELFF,TGTGCCAGTTTGACAGAGAACACCGGGGAGCTGTTTTTT
.,TRBJ1-2,many,TRBV6-5,CASSPDSPGYGYTF,TGTGCCAGCAGCCCGGACAGTCCGGGCTATGGCTACACCTTC
.,TRBJ2-5,few,TRBV7-2,CASSLVPGVQETQYF,TGTGCCAGCAGCTTAGTTCCAGGGGTCCAAGAGACCCAGTACTTC
TRBD2,TRBJ2-7,many,TRBV7-8,CASSLELAGYEQYF,TGTGCCAGCAGCTTAGAGCTAGCGGGTTACGAGCAGTACTTC
.,TRBJ2-5,.,TRBV28,CASSLSRDFLAETQYF,TGTGCCAGCAGTCTCTCCCGGGACTTCTTGGCGGAGACCCAGTACTTC
.,TRBJ2-5,.,TRBV9,CASSLDWDRETQYF,TGTGCCAGCAGCCTTGACTGGGATAGAGAGACCCAGTACTTC
.,TRBJ2-7,many,TRBV30,CAWSPRVGEQYF,TGTGCCTGGAGCCCACGAGTAGGCGAGCAGTACTTC